The 20 T cell receptor beta chains listed next were all sequenced from one sample in a study of identical twins. TCRdb itself ran the 5' RACE reads through MiXCR, one entry per CDR3 protein. The sample includes some 500,000 distinct CDR3 sequences, 22% of them seen just once. These data are also associated with another study on T cells expressing NK-cell markers.

The source material was CD4+ T cells sorted from blood. The source of these receptors is a woman aged 18-30 years in good health.

This clonotype was seen a few times. V and J are TRBV6-5 and TRBJ2-1; 7 bases fit TRBD2. Looked up from germline, CDR1 is MNHEY and CDR2 is SVGAGI. The CDR3 is 11 residues long. V was pared by 0 bases and J by 15 bases, with 2 bases of the junction left unmatched. The CDR3 loop is CASSYSGLPFF. In nucleotides, the CDR3 is TGTGCCAGCAGTTACTCGGGACTACCGTTCTTC.

This clonotype has just a few counts. The J gene is TRBJ2-1, the V gene TRBV5-1; no clear D. The CDR3 length is 15 residues. The germline V gene has CDR1 SGHRS and CDR2 YFSETQ. V lost 4 bases to trimming and J lost 5 bases, with 16 bases between them. Here the CDR3 reads CASSGQRWGNNEQFF. Here the CDR3 DNA reads TGCGCCAGCAGCGGGCAGAGGTGGGGTAACAATGAGCAGTTCTTC.

This clonotype has at least ten counts. The chain joins TRBV12-3 or TRBV12-4 to TRBJ1-1; 8 bases line up with TRBD1. There are 14 residues in the CDR3. The V and J ends lost 5 bases and 8 bases, in that order; junction bases with no gene match: 10. CDR3 coding DNA: TGTGCCAGCAGTCCTCGGACAGGGCCCTCCGAAGCTTTCTTT. Residues: CASSPRTGPSEAFF.

A word on this clonotype: This could be a read error, since a much larger clone is one nucleotide away. For the CDR3, the DNA is TGTGCCAGCAGCGCACAGGGAGGGGACACTGAAGCTTTCTTT. Translation: CASSAQGGDTEAFF. The chain is built from TRBV7-9 and TRBJ1-1; the D gene is possibly TRBD1 (6 bases). This CDR3 contains 14 residues. Trimming removed 5 bases at V and 3 bases at J, with 13 bases between. Germline CDR1 SEHNR, CDR2 FQNEAQ (reference sequence).

This clonotype has a count of ten or more. The rearrangement uses TRBV27 and TRBJ2-2; D possibly corresponds to TRBD1 (5 bases). Germline CDR1 reads MNHEY; CDR2 reads SMNVEV (reference sequence). With 5 bases removed from V and 7 bases from J, the gap between germline ends came to 14 bases. This CDR3 spans 14 amino acids. The DNA for the CDR3 is TGTGCCAGCAGTGCAGGGCAGGGTAGCGGGGAGCTGTTTTTT. Its protein product is CASSAGQGSGELFF.

In its sample, this clonotype was seen a few times. This rearrangement joins TRBV11-3 to TRBJ2-1, with a possible D match to TRBD2 (5 bases). The CDR3 runs 13 residues. Trimming pared 1 base from V and 6 bases from J, leaving 7 bases between. The V gene's germline CDR1 is SGHNT and CDR2 YENEEA. The CDR3 bases are TGTGCCAGCAGCTTAGTAGCGTTCAATGAGCAGTTCTTC. Translating gives CASSLVAFNEQFF.

This chain uses TRBV15 with TRBJ2-1, with 11 bases aligning to TRBD2. Per the germline V gene, CDR1 is LNHNV and CDR2 is YYDKDF (reference sequence). V lost 0 bases and J lost 9; bases outside the gene matches: 13. The CDR3 is made up of 18 amino acids. The CDR3 nucleotides are TGTGCCACCAGCAGAGATCGTCTAGCGGGGGGTAGGGGTAGTGAGCAGTTCTTC. Protein product: CATSRDRLAGGRGSEQFF.

This clonotype came up a few times. The V call is TRBV29-1, the J call TRBJ1-2; TRBD1 aligns across 8 bases. Germline CDR1 SQVTM, CDR2 ANQGSEA. This CDR3 region has 12 residues. V shed 5 bases and J 4 bases; nucleotides not matched to a gene: 3. The CDR3, as DNA: TGCAGCGTTCGGACAGGGCTCTATGGCTACACCTTC. Translating it yields CSVRTGLYGYTF. Full variable domain (rest looked up from reference TRBV29-1 and TRBJ1-2): SAVISQKPSRDICQRGTSLTIQCQVDSQVTMMFWYRQQPGQSLTLIATANQGSEATYESGFVIDKFPISRPNLTFSTLTVSNMSPEDSSIYLCSVRTGLYGYTFGSGTRLTVV.

The chain recombines TRBV27 with TRBJ2-6, with no clear D. V gave up 2 bases and J gave up 0 bases, with 11 bases separating them. The germline V gene has CDR1 MNHEY and CDR2 SMNVEV (reference sequence). The CDR3 runs 17 residues. The CDR3 reads CASSLRVGSSGANVLTF. CDR3 coding DNA: TGTGCCAGCAGTTTACGGGTGGGATCCTCTGGGGCCAACGTCCTGACTTTC.

Many counts were recorded for this clonotype. Compared with germline, one end of the junction differs, possibly owing to a read error. The V and J genes are TRBV9 and TRBJ2-4; 7 nucleotides line up with TRBD2. The CDR3 covers 13 residues. CDR1 and CDR2 (germline): SGDLS, YYNGEE. As DNA, the CDR3 is TGTGCCAGCAGCGGGAACCTAGGCGGGAGAATGGAGTTC. Amino acid sequence: CASSGNLGGRMEF.

Many counts were recorded for this clonotype. V gene TRBV5-1 combines with J gene TRBJ1-5; D not resolved. The CDR3 consists of 14 residues. With 0 bases removed from V and 4 bases from J, the gap between germline ends came to 8 bases. Germline V gives CDR1 SGHRS, CDR2 YFSETQ. CDR3 in DNA: TGCGCCAGCAGCTTGGAAGGGTTGAATCAGCCCCAGCATTTT. Its protein is CASSLEGLNQPQHF.

This clonotype has a count of ten or more. The J gene is TRBJ2-3, the V gene TRBV20-1, with D unresolved. Germline CDR1 and CDR2: DFQATT and SNEGSKA (reference sequence). Trimming cost V 3 bases and J 3 bases, with 7 bases left between them. This CDR3 comprises 12 residues. The CDR3 region has the DNA TGCAGTGCTAGGGCATCTACAGATACGCAGTATTTT. It translates to CSARASTDTQYF.

In DNA form, the CDR3 reads TGTGCCAGCAGTTACTCTTGGACTACCGACAATGAGCAGTTCTTC. As protein: CASSYSWTTDNEQFF. This chain uses TRBV6-5 with TRBJ2-1; tentatively, D is TRBD2 (6 bases). Trimming took 0 bases from V and 5 from J, leaving 11 bases between them. In germline, CDR1 is MNHEY, CDR2 SVGAGI. The CDR3 has 15 residues.

V usage is TRBV29-1 and J usage is TRBJ2-2, with a tentative D call TRBD1 (6 bases). This CDR3 is 14 amino acids long. The V and J ends lost 7 bases and 4 bases respectively, with 16 bases between them. The germline gives CDR1 SQVTM, CDR2 ANQGSEA. The CDR3 DNA reads TGCAGCGCAACAGGGAATGGTGGCACCGGGGAGCTGTTTTTT. It specifies CSATGNGGTGELFF.

In this sample, this clonotype turned up a few times. The chain joins TRBV20-1 to TRBJ2-7, with D possibly called TRBD1 or TRBD2 (5 bases each). This CDR3 comprises 12 residues. Germline V gene lookup returns CDR1 DFQATT and CDR2 SNEGSKA (reference sequence). Trimming pared 6 bases from V and 3 bases from J, leaving 12 bases between. The DNA for the CDR3 is TGCAGTGCGGGGACCCTGAACTACGAGCAGTACTTC. This encodes CSAGTLNYEQYF.

This chain connects TRBV9 to TRBJ1-6; 9 bases are shared with TRBD1. Trimming cost V 2 bases and J 8 bases; bases outside gene matches: 5. The length of the CDR3 is 15 residues. Germline-derived CDR1 and CDR2 are SGDLS and YYNGEE. The CDR3 DNA reads TGTGCCAGCAGCGTTGCCGACAGGGGGGATTCACCCCTCCACTTT. Translating gives CASSVADRGDSPLHF.

This clonotype was recorded many times. The chain has TRBV9 and TRBJ2-1; D uncertain. V was shortened by 1 base and J by 4 bases, with 6 bases between the two germline ends. Germline V gene data show CDR1 as SGDLS and CDR2 as YYNGEE. The CDR3 totals 13 residues. The CDR3 reads CASSVTPYNEQFF. CDR3 coding DNA: TGTGCCAGCAGCGTAACCCCGTACAATGAGCAGTTCTTC.

The CDR3 sequence: CASSPEIKGPTNTGELFF. CDR3 DNA sequence: TGTGCCAGCAGCCCCGAAATCAAGGGACCGACGAACACCGGGGAGCTGTTTTTT. V gene TRBV6-1 combines with J gene TRBJ2-2; D tentatively reads TRBD1 or TRBD2 (5 bases each). Germline assignment: CDR1 MNHNS and CDR2 SASEGT. This CDR3 comprises 18 residues. The ends were cut back, 6 bases at V and 0 bases at J, with 20 bases in the middle.

The rearrangement uses TRBV5-1 and TRBJ2-1; D remains ambiguous. Germline-derived CDR1 and CDR2 are SGHRS and YFSETQ. Trimming cost V 4 bases and J 7 bases, with 18 bases left between them. The CDR3 totals 15 residues. The DNA of the CDR3 is TGCGCCAGCAGCGTTTCCGCGGCTGTTAAGAATGAGCAGTTCTTC. This encodes CASSVSAAVKNEQFF.

V and J are TRBV27 and TRBJ2-3, with 7 bases aligning to TRBD2. V lost 5 bases and J lost 5; bases outside the gene matches: 7. CDR1 is MNHEY, CDR2 SMNVEV, per germline (reference sequence). The CDR3 has 14 residues. CDR3 amino acids: CASSRASGGDTQYF. The CDR3 DNA sequence: TGTGCCAGCAGTCGGGCTAGCGGAGGAGATACGCAGTATTTT.